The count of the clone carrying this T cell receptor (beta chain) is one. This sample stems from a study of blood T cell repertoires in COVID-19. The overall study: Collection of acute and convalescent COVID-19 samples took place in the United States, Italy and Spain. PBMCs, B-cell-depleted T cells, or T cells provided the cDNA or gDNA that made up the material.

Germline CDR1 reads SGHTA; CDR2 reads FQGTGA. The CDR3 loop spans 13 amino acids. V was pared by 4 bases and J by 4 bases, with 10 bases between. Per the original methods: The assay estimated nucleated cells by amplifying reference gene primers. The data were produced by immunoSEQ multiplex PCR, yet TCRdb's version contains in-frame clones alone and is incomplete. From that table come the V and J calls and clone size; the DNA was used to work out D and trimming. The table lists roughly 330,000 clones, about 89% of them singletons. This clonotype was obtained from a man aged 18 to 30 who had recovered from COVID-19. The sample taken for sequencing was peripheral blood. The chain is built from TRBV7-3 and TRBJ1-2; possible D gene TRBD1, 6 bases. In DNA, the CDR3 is TGTGCCAGCAGCTCCAGGGGCGGCTATGGCTACACCTTC. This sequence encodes CASSSRGGYGYTF.